These 7 T cell receptor beta chains originate from one sample sequenced in a study of CD8+CD57+ T cells in acquired aplastic anemia. It was genomic DNA that served as the template for profiling TCR beta VDJ and CDR3. TCRdb itself ran the reads through MiXCR, one entry per CDR3 protein. Of about 190,000 distinct CDR3 sequences in the sample, approximately 50% are singletons; the top ten hold around 8.8%. Patients who underwent sequencing had shown CD8+CD57+ cell expansion by flow cytometry. Sequencing input: sorted CD4+, CD8+, or CD8+CD57+ T cells (not recorded which) from PBMCs. These receptors were taken from a human donor with aplastic anemia.

This clonotype has a handful of counts. The V call is TRBV10-2, the J call TRBJ2-1, with D unresolved. The germline V gene has CDR1 WSHSY and CDR2 SAAADI. CDR3 size: 13 residues. Trimming took 0 bases from V and 6 from J, leaving 6 bases between them. The CDR3: CASSESGINEQFF. The CDR3 coding sequence is TGCGCCAGCAGTGAGTCGGGGATCAATGAGCAGTTCTTC.

This chain joins TRBV2 and TRBJ1-5; D is possibly TRBD1 (5 bases). Deletions cut 4 bases from V and 4 bases from J, with 11 bases between. Germline V lookup: CDR1 SNHLY, CDR2 FYNNEI. The CDR3 loop spans 14 amino acids. The CDR3 nucleotides are TGTGCCAGCAGTGGGGGGACTTGGAATCAGCCCCAGCATTTT. Its translation: CASSGGTWNQPQHF. The full variable domain, with the rest looked up from reference TRBV2 and TRBJ1-5, is EPEVTQTPSHQVTQMGQEVILRCVPISNHLYFYWYRQILGQKVEFLVSFYNNEISEKSEIFDDQFSVERPDGSNFTLKIRSTKLEDSAMYFCASSGGTWNQPQHFGDGTRLSIL.

The chain couples TRBV19 to TRBJ2-7; 9 positions agree with TRBD2. Looked up from germline, CDR1 is LNHDA and CDR2 is SQIVND (reference sequence). The ends lost 6 bases at V and 6 bases at J; junction bases unmatched: 9. This CDR3 spans 14 amino acids. The CDR3: CASRPIAGVGEQYF. The CDR3 DNA sequence: TGTGCCAGTAGGCCTATAGCGGGAGTTGGCGAGCAGTACTTC.

In this sample, this clonotype turned up many times. This chain links TRBV11-2 with TRBJ2-2, with D perhaps given as TRBD1 or TRBD2 (6 bases each). The V end lost 5 bases, the J end lost 7 bases, and 17 bases lay between the germline ends. Germline assignment: CDR1 SGHAT and CDR2 FQNNGV. The CDR3 sequence is 15 residues long. The CDR3 DNA reads as TGTGCCAGCAGCCCAGGGACGCGGGGACACGGGGAGCTGTTTTTT. Protein product: CASSPGTRGHGELFF.

This clonotype was observed at least ten times. The rearrangement uses TRBV2 and TRBJ2-7, with a weak D call TRBD1 (5 bases). There are 13 residues in the CDR3. V was cut by 10 bases and J by 0 bases, with 13 bases left in between. In germline, CDR1 is SNHLY, CDR2 FYNNEI. CDR3 protein: CATRTQSSYEQYF. The CDR3, as DNA: TGTGCCACCAGGACACAGAGCTCCTACGAGCAGTACTTC.

This clonotype was observed a handful of times. The chain couples TRBV12-3 or TRBV12-4 to TRBJ1-1; no firm D call. The V end lost 5 bases, the J end lost 1 base, and 8 bases lay between the germline ends. The length of the CDR3 is 13 residues. The CDR3 nucleotides are TGTGCCAGCAGTGCGGGCCCGAACACTGAAGCTTTCTTT. Protein: CASSAGPNTEAFF.

This clonotype has more than one count but fewer than ten. The chain couples TRBV2 to TRBJ2-5, with TRBD1 as a possible D gene (6 bases). Per germline, CDR1 SNHLY and CDR2 FYNNEI. Trimming removed 6 bases from V and 3 bases from J, with 8 bases in between. The CDR3 sequence is 12 residues long. The CDR3 region is CASRTGKETQYF. The CDR3, as DNA: TGTGCCAGCAGAACAGGGAAAGAGACCCAGTACTTC.